The T cell receptor (beta chain) described here comes from a study of human T cells and chemical hapten exposure. Study context: Patches with 0.01% DPC went on the upper back, and the tests were read at 6 days. Patients having alopecia areata, totalis or universalis were mostly female.

One entry per CDR3 protein results from TCRdb running MiXCR on the RACE reads. Of tens of thousands of distinct CDR3 sequences listed, around 9.5% are singletons. This clonotype was counted at least ten times. Its specificity is unknown. The time point: patch test 2, 6 weeks after DPC sensitization. Treatment in this sample: therapeutic diphenylcyclopropenone sensitization with weekly scalp DPC. V dropped 0 bases and J dropped 0 bases, with 11 bases sitting between them. CDR1 is MGHRA and CDR2 is YSYEKL in the germline V gene. The CDR3 is 16 residues long. General observations from the study: TCRs at high frequency, those above 1 in 1000, did not change with DPC sensitization. Clustering by CDR3 similarity yielded significantly more large clusters from expanded TCRs than controls.

This chain connects TRBV4-1 to TRBJ1-1; D remains ambiguous. The receptor was isolated from a woman between 45 and 60 years old with alopecia areata. Some clones in this sample may be carry-over from other donors' samples. Sequences were derived from whole blood, sampled in connection with sensitization to the hapten diphenylcyclopropenone (DPC). Here the CDR3 reads CASSQDVWVMNTEAFF. As DNA, the CDR3 is TGCGCCAGCAGCCAAGACGTTTGGGTAATGAACACTGAAGCTTTCTTT.